These T cell receptor beta chains were read from a single sample in a study of CD8 T cells in ankylosing spondylitis. TCRdb called the 5' RACE reads again in MiXCR, with one record for every CDR3 protein. The repertoire consists of 300,000 to 400,000 distinct CDR3 sequences, with 20% to 25% occurring once and the leading ten covering about 16%. Sequencing was performed on blood, either unsorted or a sorted T cell fraction (not recorded which). The origin of the receptors is a male donor with ankylosing spondylitis. CDR3s include the opening cysteine and the closing phenylalanine or tryptophan. D genes are given only for firm matches. Rows give clone size only sometimes, using once, few, many, or a class for an expanded clone.

v_call: TRBV20-1; d_call: .; clone_size: .; j_call: TRBJ1-1; cdr3_aa: CSARSDREAFF; cdr3_nt: TGCAGTGCTAGATCAGACCGTGAAGCTTTCTTT
v_call: TRBV5-1; d_call: .; clone_size: few; j_call: TRBJ1-1; cdr3_aa: CASSFQSGAIAEAFF; cdr3_nt: TGCGCCAGCAGCTTCCAATCGGGGGCCATCGCTGAAGCTTTCTTT
v_call: TRBV18; d_call: .; clone_size: few; j_call: TRBJ2-1; cdr3_aa: CASSLHIGGSYNEQFF; cdr3_nt: TGTGCCAGCTCACTCCATATCGGGGGTTCCTACAATGAGCAGTTCTTC
v_call: TRBV7-3; d_call: TRBD1; clone_size: .; j_call: TRBJ2-5; cdr3_aa: CASSSGQGPGETQYF; cdr3_nt: TGTGCCAGCAGCTCGGGACAGGGGCCTGGTGAGACCCAGTACTTC
v_call: TRBV7-6; d_call: .; clone_size: .; j_call: TRBJ2-5; cdr3_aa: CASSFYYGETQYF; cdr3_nt: TGTGCCAGCAGCTTTTACTATGGAGAGACCCAGTACTTC
v_call: TRBV12-3/TRBV12-4; d_call: .; clone_size: few; j_call: TRBJ2-7; cdr3_aa: CASSSLHRGGPSAEQYF; cdr3_nt: TGTGCCAGCAGTTCACTCCATCGAGGGGGGCCGAGTGCCGAGCAGTACTTC
v_call: TRBV10-2; d_call: .; clone_size: .; j_call: TRBJ1-6; cdr3_aa: CASRETVKLLHF; cdr3_nt: TGCGCCAGCAGGGAGACCGTTAAGCTCCTCCACTTT
v_call: TRBV4-3; d_call: TRBD1; clone_size: few; j_call: TRBJ2-1; cdr3_aa: CASSQDLTGWNEQFF; cdr3_nt: TGCGCCAGCAGCCAAGATTTGACAGGGTGGAATGAGCAGTTCTTC
v_call: TRBV18; d_call: .; clone_size: few; j_call: TRBJ1-2; cdr3_aa: CASSPEGYGYTF; cdr3_nt: TGTGCCAGCTCACCGGAGGGATATGGCTACACCTTC
v_call: TRBV20-1; d_call: .; clone_size: many; j_call: TRBJ1-5; cdr3_aa: CSARVPSGAGQPQHF; cdr3_nt: TGCAGTGCTAGAGTGCCATCAGGGGCGGGACAGCCCCAGCATTTT
v_call: TRBV12-3/TRBV12-4; d_call: .; clone_size: .; j_call: TRBJ1-5; cdr3_aa: CASSRGLPGGNQPQHF; cdr3_nt: TGTGCCAGCAGTCGGGGCCTCCCTGGGGGCAATCAGCCCCAGCATTTT
v_call: TRBV29-1; d_call: TRBD1; clone_size: few; j_call: TRBJ2-7; cdr3_aa: CSAGQGIYEQYF; cdr3_nt: TGCAGCGCTGGACAGGGGATCTACGAGCAGTACTTC
v_call: TRBV5-6; d_call: TRBD2; clone_size: .; j_call: TRBJ2-7; cdr3_aa: CASSAGLAGPYEQYF; cdr3_nt: TGTGCCAGCAGCGCGGGACTAGCGGGACCCTACGAGCAGTACTTC
v_call: TRBV6-5; d_call: .; clone_size: .; j_call: TRBJ2-2; cdr3_aa: CASSYSGYPGELFF; cdr3_nt: TGTGCCAGCAGTTACTCGGGTTATCCCGGGGAGCTGTTTTTT
v_call: TRBV7-3; d_call: TRBD1; clone_size: .; j_call: TRBJ2-3; cdr3_aa: CASSFQGARGTDTQYF; cdr3_nt: TGTGCCAGCAGCTTCCAGGGGGCGCGAGGCACAGATACGCAGTATTTT
v_call: TRBV6-1; d_call: .; clone_size: .; j_call: TRBJ1-5; cdr3_aa: CASTTDRQGEDNQPQHF; cdr3_nt: TGTGCCAGCACCACAGACAGGCAGGGAGAGGACAATCAGCCCCAGCATTTT
v_call: TRBV20-1; d_call: TRBD2; clone_size: few; j_call: TRBJ2-1; cdr3_aa: CSASQASGSSYNEQFF; cdr3_nt: TGCAGTGCCAGTCAAGCTAGCGGGAGTTCCTACAATGAGCAGTTCTTC
v_call: TRBV6-5; d_call: .; clone_size: few; j_call: TRBJ2-3; cdr3_aa: CASSYSHLTDTQYF; cdr3_nt: TGTGCCAGCAGTTACTCACACTTGACAGATACGCAGTATTTT
v_call: TRBV25-1; d_call: TRBD1; clone_size: .; j_call: TRBJ2-5; cdr3_aa: CASSEGGTGVEETQYF; cdr3_nt: TGTGCCAGCAGTGAAGGGGGGACAGGGGTGGAGGAGACCCAGTACTTC
v_call: TRBV27; d_call: TRBD2; clone_size: few; j_call: TRBJ2-2; cdr3_aa: CASSLSGLAPNTGELFF; cdr3_nt: TGTGCCAGCAGTTTATCCGGACTAGCGCCGAACACCGGGGAGCTGTTTTTT
v_call: TRBV20-1; d_call: .; clone_size: .; j_call: TRBJ2-1; cdr3_aa: CSARTFSYNEQFF; cdr3_nt: TGCAGTGCCAGGACTTTCTCCTACAATGAGCAGTTCTTC
v_call: TRBV11-2; d_call: TRBD1; clone_size: few; j_call: TRBJ2-3; cdr3_aa: CASSLPGTGADTQYF; cdr3_nt: TGTGCCAGCAGCTTGCCTGGGACAGGGGCAGATACGCAGTATTTT
v_call: TRBV4-1; d_call: TRBD2; clone_size: .; j_call: TRBJ2-3; cdr3_aa: CASSHRIAGIADTQYF; cdr3_nt: TGCGCCAGCAGCCATAGAATAGCGGGAATCGCAGATACGCAGTATTTT
v_call: TRBV29-1; d_call: TRBD2; clone_size: .; j_call: TRBJ2-7; cdr3_aa: CSGLGNFYEQYF; cdr3_nt: TGCAGTGGACTAGGAAATTTCTACGAGCAGTACTTC
v_call: TRBV2; d_call: .; clone_size: few; j_call: TRBJ1-6; cdr3_aa: CASSVRQSSYNSPLHF; cdr3_nt: TGTGCCAGCAGTGTCCGACAGAGCTCCTATAATTCACCCCTCCACTTT
v_call: TRBV11-3; d_call: .; clone_size: .; j_call: TRBJ2-3; cdr3_aa: CASSTRTVDTQYF; cdr3_nt: TGTGCCAGCAGCACCCGGACAGTCGATACGCAGTATTTT
v_call: TRBV12-3/TRBV12-4; d_call: .; clone_size: .; j_call: TRBJ1-5; cdr3_aa: CASSPGGLGGQPQHF; cdr3_nt: TGTGCCAGCAGTCCGGGAGGCCTAGGAGGCCAGCCCCAGCATTTT
v_call: TRBV28; d_call: .; clone_size: few; j_call: TRBJ2-3; cdr3_aa: CASSLGGAVDTQYF; cdr3_nt: TGTGCCAGCAGTTTGGGGGGGGCAGTAGATACGCAGTATTTT
v_call: TRBV30; d_call: .; clone_size: .; j_call: TRBJ1-1; cdr3_aa: CAWKVVHSEAFF; cdr3_nt: TGTGCCTGGAAGGTGGTTCACAGCGAAGCTTTCTTT
v_call: TRBV5-1; d_call: .; clone_size: .; j_call: TRBJ1-2; cdr3_aa: CASSLKGTIDGYTF; cdr3_nt: TGCGCCAGCAGCTTGAAGGGGACAATAGATGGCTACACCTTC
v_call: TRBV28; d_call: .; clone_size: .; j_call: TRBJ2-2; cdr3_aa: CASRRDGIKAGELFF; cdr3_nt: TGTGCCAGCCGACGGGACGGGATAAAGGCCGGGGAGCTGTTTTTT
v_call: TRBV7-9; d_call: .; clone_size: few; j_call: TRBJ2-7; cdr3_aa: CASSKGYRAQVGEQYF; cdr3_nt: TGTGCCAGCAGCAAAGGGTACAGGGCACAAGTGGGGGAGCAGTACTTC
v_call: TRBV4-3; d_call: TRBD2; clone_size: few; j_call: TRBJ2-1; cdr3_aa: CASSQDQGLAFEQFF; cdr3_nt: TGCGCCAGCAGCCAAGATCAGGGACTAGCCTTTGAACAGTTCTTC
v_call: TRBV7-2; d_call: TRBD2; clone_size: few; j_call: TRBJ2-5; cdr3_aa: CASSLTSGTLRTQYF; cdr3_nt: TGTGCCAGCAGCTTGACTAGCGGCACTTTACGGACCCAGTACTTC
v_call: TRBV11-3; d_call: TRBD1; clone_size: many; j_call: TRBJ2-7; cdr3_aa: CASSLTGAYEQYF; cdr3_nt: TGTGCCAGCAGCTTAACAGGGGCCTACGAGCAGTACTTC
v_call: TRBV5-4; d_call: .; clone_size: few; j_call: TRBJ2-7; cdr3_aa: CASSSFGRTTYEQYF; cdr3_nt: TGTGCCAGCAGCTCGTTTGGGAGGACAACCTACGAGCAGTACTTC
v_call: TRBV3-1; d_call: TRBD2; clone_size: .; j_call: TRBJ2-7; cdr3_aa: CASSQVFSSGPDYEQYF; cdr3_nt: TGTGCCAGCAGCCAAGTTTTTTCTAGCGGTCCTGACTACGAGCAGTACTTC
v_call: TRBV25-1; d_call: TRBD1; clone_size: .; j_call: TRBJ1-1; cdr3_aa: CASSELGGRGRAEAFF; cdr3_nt: TGTGCCAGCAGTGAATTGGGAGGCAGGGGGAGGGCTGAAGCTTTCTTT
v_call: TRBV6-1; d_call: .; clone_size: .; j_call: TRBJ2-3; cdr3_aa: CASSARQDPTRDTQYF; cdr3_nt: TGTGCCAGCAGCGCCAGACAGGACCCGACTAGGGATACGCAGTATTTT
v_call: TRBV2; d_call: TRBD2; clone_size: few; j_call: TRBJ2-1; cdr3_aa: CASSLRTRRSYNEQFF; cdr3_nt: TGTGCCAGCAGTTTGAGGACTAGACGCTCCTACAATGAGCAGTTCTTC
v_call: TRBV4-1; d_call: .; clone_size: .; j_call: TRBJ1-1; cdr3_aa: CASSQLPGVTKAFF; cdr3_nt: TGCGCCAGCAGCCAACTTCCAGGGGTTACAAAAGCTTTCTTT
v_call: TRBV5-5; d_call: .; clone_size: few; j_call: TRBJ1-2; cdr3_aa: CASSLGLPLNYGYTF; cdr3_nt: TGTGCCAGCAGCTTGGGACTCCCGCTAAACTATGGCTACACCTTC
v_call: TRBV5-1; d_call: TRBD2; clone_size: .; j_call: TRBJ2-2; cdr3_aa: CASSTIAGANTGELFF; cdr3_nt: TGCGCCAGCAGCACAATAGCGGGTGCGAACACCGGGGAGCTGTTTTTT